This T cell receptor beta chain was recorded in a study of shared clonotypes between healthy human individuals. CD45RO-negative, CCR7-positively selected cells formed the naive CD8 fraction, excluding terminally differentiated effector memory CD45RA+ cells. Whole-study results and caveats: Unshared clonotypes carried lower generation probabilities than those common to all four donors.

Clones were sequenced by immunoSEQ multiplex PCR, and TCRdb holds only the in-frame ones, with some missing. Here the sample spans about 2 million clones, around 96% being singletons. Germline CDR1 and CDR2: PRHDT and FYEKMQ (reference sequence). This CDR3 is 14 amino acids long. With 6 bases removed from V and 2 bases from J, the gap between germline ends came to 14 bases. Worth noting for this clone: Its antigen is currently unknown.

J is TRBJ2-7 and V is TRBV13, with TRBD1 as a possible D gene (6 bases). Source material: naive CD8+ T cells sorted from blood. The clonotype comes from a man aged 18 to 29 in good health. The CDR3 DNA reads as TGTGCCAGCAGTCCCACGGACAGCCCCTACGAGCAGTACTTC. Its translation: CASSPTDSPYEQYF.